One and the same sample provided the 23 T cell receptor beta chains below, sequenced in a study of blood T cell repertoires in COVID-19. Clones were sequenced by immunoSEQ multiplex PCR, and TCRdb holds only the in-frame ones, with some missing. The sample yields about 170,000 clones, more than 85% seen once. The material sequenced was peripheral blood. The receptors shown here come from a man in his sixties with COVID-19, enrolled during active disease.

CDR3 loop: CASSLMGPGNTIYF. For the CDR3, the DNA is TGTGCCAGCAGCTTAATGGGGCCAGGAAACACCATATATTTT. The V gene is TRBV7-2, the J gene TRBJ1-3, with D possibly being TRBD1 (5 bases). The V end was cut by 2 bases, the J end by 4 bases, with 9 bases between. The CDR3 runs to 14 residues. Germline V gives CDR1 SGHTA, CDR2 FQGNSA.

CDR3 protein: CASSPTGAGNTIYF. The CDR3 DNA reads as TGTGCCAGCAGCCCGACAGGGGCTGGAAACACCATATATTTT. The chain carries TRBV4-2 and TRBJ1-3; 8 positions agree with TRBD1. V dropped 4 bases and J dropped 2; count of bases not matched to a gene: 1. CDR1 is LGHNA and CDR2 is YNFKEQ in the germline V gene. This CDR3 comprises 14 residues.

The chain combines TRBV5-6 with TRBJ2-1, with TRBD2 matching over 9 bases. The germline CDR1 and CDR2 sequences are SGHDT and YYEEEE. V trimming: 2 bases; J trimming: 4 bases; junction bases outside the gene matches: 4. The CDR3 sequence is 15 residues long. The CDR3 loop reads CASSLTSGPYNEQFF. The CDR3, as DNA: TGTGCCAGCAGCTTAACTAGCGGGCCGTACAATGAGCAGTTCTTC.

The CDR3 DNA is TGTGCCAGCAGCCCCGACAGTAGGACTGGAAACACCATATATTTT. The encoded protein is CASSPDSRTGNTIYF. V usage is TRBV6-2 or TRBV6-3 and J usage is TRBJ1-3, with D perhaps TRBD1 (5 bases). The CDR3 is 15 amino acids. Per the germline V gene, CDR1 is MNHEY and CDR2 is SVGEGT. Deletions cut 6 bases from V and 2 bases from J, with 14 bases between.

Here the CDR3 reads CASSQDRTANEKLFF. CDR3 bases: TGTGCCAGCAGCCAAGATCGGACAGCTAATGAAAAACTGTTTTTT. The chain carries TRBV14 and TRBJ1-4; maybe TRBD1 (6 bases). CDR3 size: 15 residues. Germline V gives CDR1 SGHDN, CDR2 FVKESK. Between the trimmed V and J ends, which lost 0 bases and 3 bases, there was a span of 8 bases.

V gene TRBV29-1 combines with J gene TRBJ1-1, with 10 bases matching TRBD1. Per germline, CDR1 SQVTM and CDR2 ANQGSEA. After removal of 4 bases from V and 4 bases from J, the junction contained 6 bases not matched to a gene. The CDR3 is 14 residues long. The CDR3 DNA sequence: TGCAGCGTTGTTGGGACAGGGGTTGTCACTGAAGCTTTCTTT. Translated: CSVVGTGVVTEAFF. The full variable domain, completed using reference TRBV29-1 and TRBJ1-1, is SAVISQKPSRDICQRGTSLTIQCQVDSQVTMMFWYRQQPGQSLTLIATANQGSEATYESGFVIDKFPISRPNLTFSTLTVSNMSPEDSSIYLCSVVGTGVVTEAFFGQGTRLTVV.

V is TRBV2 and J is TRBJ1-2, with a tentative D call TRBD1 (5 bases). Trimming removed 7 bases from V and 2 bases from J, with 20 bases in between. CDR3 length equals 16 residues. Germline V gene sequence: CDR1 SNHLY, CDR2 FYNNEI. The DNA of the CDR3 is TGTGCCAGCATAGGGGCCGCGGGGAGATCCAACTATGGCTACACCTTC. Protein product: CASIGAAGRSNYGYTF.

This clone has only a few counts. The V gene is TRBV5-1, the J gene TRBJ2-1; 9 nucleotides align to TRBD2. CDR3 length: 17 residues. The germline gives CDR1 SGHRS, CDR2 YFSETQ. Germline trimming cut 1 base from V and 6 bases from J; bases unmatched to any gene: 11. The CDR3 nucleotides read TGCGCCAGCAGCTTGAGGTCTAGCGGGGAAGGAATCAATGAGCAGTTCTTC. Its protein is CASSLRSSGEGINEQFF.

This clone came up once. The DNA of the CDR3 is TGTGCCAGCAGTCCCAGTAATGAAAAACTGTTTTTT. Translating it yields CASSPSNEKLFF. The chain links TRBV28 to TRBJ1-4; D unresolved. V lost 5 bases and J 4 bases, leaving 5 bases between the germline ends. This CDR3 is built from 12 residues. Germline V gives CDR1 MDHEN, CDR2 SYDVKM.

The V gene is TRBV12-3 or TRBV12-4, the J gene TRBJ2-5; D is possibly TRBD1 (6 bases). The CDR3 contains 13 residues. V lost 5 bases, J lost 1 base, and 8 bases lay in between. Written as DNA, the CDR3 is TGTGCCAGCAGTCTGGACAGCCAAGAGACCCAGTACTTC. Residues: CASSLDSQETQYF.

The rearrangement links TRBV27 to TRBJ1-1; the D gene is possibly TRBD1 (6 bases). Germline V gene lookup returns CDR1 MNHEY and CDR2 SMNVEV (reference sequence). This CDR3 is 13 amino acids long. Trimming cost V 4 bases and J 2 bases, with 8 bases left between them. The CDR3 DNA follows: TGTGCCAGCAGTTCACAGGGTAACACTGAAGCTTTCTTT. Protein sequence: CASSSQGNTEAFF.

The gene calls are TRBV5-1 and TRBJ2-5, with 7 bases that match TRBD2. V lost 4 bases to trimming and J lost 2 bases; unmatched junction nucleotides: 5. The CDR3 runs to 14 residues. The germline V gene encodes CDR1 SGHRS and CDR2 YFSETQ. CDR3 DNA sequence: TGCGCCAGCAGCCTGGGGACTACGCAAGAGACCCAGTACTTC. Translated, it gives CASSLGTTQETQYF.

This clone was recorded a few times. The rearrangement links TRBV5-1 to TRBJ1-1; 7 bases are a match to TRBD1. Trimming removed 0 bases from V and 0 bases from J; junction bases left unmatched: 2. The CDR3 contains 15 residues. Germline lookup yields CDR1 SGHRS and CDR2 YFSETQ. CDR3 sequence reads: CASSLGQGMNTEAFF. The CDR3 DNA follows: TGCGCCAGCAGCTTGGGACAGGGTATGAACACTGAAGCTTTCTTT.

The chain recombines TRBV4-3 with TRBJ2-1; 7 bases agree with TRBD1. CDR1 LGHNA and CDR2 YSLEER come from the germline V gene. CDR3 length: 15 residues. The V segment lost 4 bases and the J segment 1 base; nucleotides outside the gene matches: 4. DNA for the CDR3: TGCGCCAGCAGCCCGGACAGGCTATCCTACAATGAGCAGTTCTTC. Encoded protein: CASSPDRLSYNEQFF.

The rearrangement links TRBV6-5 to TRBJ2-7; perhaps TRBD2 as D (6 bases). Germline values: CDR1 MNHEY, CDR2 SVGAGI. The CDR3 has 15 amino acids. Deletions cut 7 bases from V and 2 bases from J, with 18 bases between. CDR3 region: CASKKPGGNPYEQYF. Here the CDR3 DNA reads TGTGCCAGCAAAAAGCCGGGCGGGAACCCCTACGAGCAGTACTTC.

The chain carries TRBV19 and TRBJ1-5, with a weak D call TRBD1 (5 bases). The germline CDR1 and CDR2 sequences are LNHDA and SQIVND (reference sequence). The CDR3 runs 13 residues. V lost 5 bases, J lost 9 bases, and 14 bases lay in between. Written as DNA, the CDR3 is TGTGCCAGTAGTGAGTGGGGCCAACGGCCCCAGCATTTT. This encodes CASSEWGQRPQHF. The whole variable domain, remainder taken from reference TRBV19 and TRBJ1-5, is DGGITQSPKYLFRKEGQNVTLSCEQNLNHDAMYWYRQDPGQGLRLIYYSQIVNDFQKGDIAEGYSVSREKKESFPLTVTSAQKNPTAFYLCASSEWGQRPQHFGDGTRLSIL.

The chain uses TRBV4-3 and TRBJ2-6; 12 bases agree with TRBD1. CDR1 is LGHNA, CDR2 YSLEER, per germline. This CDR3 has 17 residues. Trimming at V came to 1 base and at J to 2 bases, leaving 0 bases not matched to a gene. In nucleotides, the CDR3 is TGCGCCAGCAGCCAAGGGGACAGGGGGCCTGGGGCCAACGTCCTGACTTTC. It codes for CASSQGDRGPGANVLTF.

V usage is TRBV28 and J usage is TRBJ1-4; 9 bases align to TRBD1. The ends lost 5 bases at V and 5 bases at J; junction bases unmatched: 9. Germline V gives CDR1 MDHEN, CDR2 SYDVKM. The CDR3 spans 16 residues. The CDR3 protein is CASSPTGGYWNEKLFF. In DNA, the CDR3 is TGTGCCAGCAGTCCTACAGGGGGCTACTGGAATGAAAAACTGTTTTTT.

This chain links TRBV27 with TRBJ1-2; the D is unclear. This CDR3 spans 14 amino acids. The germline V gene has CDR1 MNHEY and CDR2 SMNVEV (reference sequence). V gave up 6 bases and J gave up 4 bases, with 15 bases separating them. The DNA of the CDR3 is TGTGCCAGCAGGTCTCATCAGGCTACCTATGGCTACACCTTC. Its protein product is CASRSHQATYGYTF.

The gene calls are TRBV5-6 and TRBJ1-2, with 7 bases fitting TRBD1. There are 15 residues in the CDR3. Per the germline V gene, CDR1 is SGHDT and CDR2 is YYEEEE. V lost 1 base to trimming and J lost 3 bases; unmatched junction nucleotides: 6. CDR3 DNA: TGTGCCAGCAGCTTGCAAGGGGGCGCCGACTATGGCTACACCTTC. Encoded protein: CASSLQGGADYGYTF.

This clone was seen just once. The J gene is TRBJ2-2, the V gene TRBV20-1; TRBD2 matches 9 bases. The V gene's germline CDR1 is DFQATT and CDR2 SNEGSKA (reference sequence). The CDR3 runs to 15 residues. The J segment lost 6 bases and the V segment lost 3 bases, leaving 8 bases of the junction unmatched. CDR3: CSASSSGVLAGELFF. The CDR3 DNA reads TGCAGTGCTAGTTCTAGCGGGGTCTTGGCCGGGGAGCTGTTTTTT.

The chain uses TRBV27 and TRBJ1-5; 9 bases match TRBD1. The germline gives CDR1 MNHEY, CDR2 SMNVEV (reference sequence). The CDR3 runs 15 residues. The V gene end was trimmed by 4 bases and the J gene end by 6 bases; junction bases not matched to a gene: 7. The CDR3 loop is CASSYGQGLSQPQHF. In DNA, the CDR3 is TGTGCCAGCAGTTATGGACAGGGGTTAAGTCAGCCCCAGCATTTT.

The chain recombines TRBV6-5 with TRBJ1-5; TRBD1 matches 9 bases. The CDR3 is made up of 15 amino acids. Germline V gives CDR1 MNHEY, CDR2 SVGAGI. V lost 6 bases to trimming and J lost 7 bases; unmatched junction nucleotides: 10. CDR3 DNA sequence: TGTGCCAGCAGACCCCGGGACAGGGAAGGACAGCCCCAGCATTTT. The encoded protein is CASRPRDREGQPQHF.